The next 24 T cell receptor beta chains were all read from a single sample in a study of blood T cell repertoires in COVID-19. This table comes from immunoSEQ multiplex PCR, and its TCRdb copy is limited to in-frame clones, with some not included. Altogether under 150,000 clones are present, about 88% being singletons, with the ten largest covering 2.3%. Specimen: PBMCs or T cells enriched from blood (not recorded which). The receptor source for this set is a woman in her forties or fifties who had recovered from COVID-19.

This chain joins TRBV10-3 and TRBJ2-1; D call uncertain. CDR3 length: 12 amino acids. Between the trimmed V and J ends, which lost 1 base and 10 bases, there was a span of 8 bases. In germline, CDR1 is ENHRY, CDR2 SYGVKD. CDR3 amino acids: CAISELFSEQFF. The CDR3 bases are TGTGCCATCAGTGAGTTGTTCTCCGAGCAGTTCTTC.

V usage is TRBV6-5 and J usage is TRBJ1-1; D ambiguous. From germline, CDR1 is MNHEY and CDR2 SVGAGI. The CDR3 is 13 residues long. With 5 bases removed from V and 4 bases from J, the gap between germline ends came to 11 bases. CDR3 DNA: TGTGCCAGCAGTCAGGTACCCCGCACTGAAGCTTTCTTT. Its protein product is CASSQVPRTEAFF.

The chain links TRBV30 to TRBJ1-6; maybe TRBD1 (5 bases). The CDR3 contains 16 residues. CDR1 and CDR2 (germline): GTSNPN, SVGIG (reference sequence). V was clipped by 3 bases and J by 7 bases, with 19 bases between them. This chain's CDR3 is CAWSPNGQGGNSPLHF. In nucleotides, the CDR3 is TGTGCCTGGAGCCCCAATGGGCAGGGTGGAAATTCACCCCTCCACTTT. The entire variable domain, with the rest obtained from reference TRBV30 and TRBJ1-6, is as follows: SQTIHQWPATLVQPVGSPLSLECTVEGTSNPNLYWYRQAAGRGLQLLFYSVGIGQISSEVPQNLSASRPQDRQFILSSKKLLLSDSGFYLCAWSPNGQGGNSPLHFGNGTRLTVT.

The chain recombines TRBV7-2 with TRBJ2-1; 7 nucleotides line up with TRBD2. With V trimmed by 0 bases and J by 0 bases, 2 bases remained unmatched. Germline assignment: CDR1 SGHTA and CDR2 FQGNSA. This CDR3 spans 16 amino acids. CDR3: CASSLAAGDSYNEQFF. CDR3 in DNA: TGTGCCAGCAGCTTAGCCGCGGGGGACTCCTACAATGAGCAGTTCTTC.

The CDR3 here is CASSLVIAGAHEQYF. CDR3 nucleotide sequence: TGTGCCAGCAGCTTAGTAATAGCGGGGGCCCACGAGCAGTACTTC. The V call is TRBV7-2, the J call TRBJ2-7, with 9 bases lining up with TRBD2. V gave up 1 base and J gave up 5 bases; unmatched junction bases: 6. CDR3 length: 15 residues. Germline lookup yields CDR1 SGHTA and CDR2 FQGNSA.

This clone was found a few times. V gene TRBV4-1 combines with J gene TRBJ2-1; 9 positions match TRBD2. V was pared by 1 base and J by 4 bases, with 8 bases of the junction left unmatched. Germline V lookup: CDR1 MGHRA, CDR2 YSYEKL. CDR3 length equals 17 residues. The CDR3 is CASSQVDLGLAYNEQFF. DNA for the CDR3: TGCGCCAGCAGCCAAGTCGATCTAGGACTAGCGTACAATGAGCAGTTCTTC.

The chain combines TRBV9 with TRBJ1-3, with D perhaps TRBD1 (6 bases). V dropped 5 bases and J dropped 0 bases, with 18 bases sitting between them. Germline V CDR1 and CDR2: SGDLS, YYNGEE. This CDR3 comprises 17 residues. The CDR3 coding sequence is TGTGCCAGCAGACCCCCATCGGCAGGGGTCTCTGGAAACACCATATATTTT. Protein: CASRPPSAGVSGNTIYF.

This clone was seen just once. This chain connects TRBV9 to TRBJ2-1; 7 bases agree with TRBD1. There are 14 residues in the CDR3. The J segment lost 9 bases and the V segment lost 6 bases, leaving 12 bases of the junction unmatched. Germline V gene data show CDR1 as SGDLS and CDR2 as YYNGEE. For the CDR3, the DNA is TGTGCCAGCACGGCAGGCGACAGGGCTGGTGAGCAGTTCTTC. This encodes CASTAGDRAGEQFF.

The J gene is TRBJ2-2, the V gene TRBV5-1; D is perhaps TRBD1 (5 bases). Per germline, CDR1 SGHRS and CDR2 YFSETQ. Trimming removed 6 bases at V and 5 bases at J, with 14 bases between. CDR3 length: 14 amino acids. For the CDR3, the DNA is TGCGCCAGCACCTTCAGGGTTGGGACCGGGGAGCTGTTTTTT. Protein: CASTFRVGTGELFF.

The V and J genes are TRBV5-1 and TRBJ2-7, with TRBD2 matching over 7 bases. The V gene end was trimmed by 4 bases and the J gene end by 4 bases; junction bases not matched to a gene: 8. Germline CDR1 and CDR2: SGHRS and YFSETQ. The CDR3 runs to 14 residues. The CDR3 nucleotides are TGCGCCAGCAGCCCGACGGGGGAGGGTTACGAGCAGTACTTC. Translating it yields CASSPTGEGYEQYF.

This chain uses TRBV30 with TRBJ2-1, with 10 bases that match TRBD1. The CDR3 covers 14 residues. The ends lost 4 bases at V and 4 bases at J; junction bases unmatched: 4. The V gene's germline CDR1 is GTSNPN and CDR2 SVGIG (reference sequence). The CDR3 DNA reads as TGTGCCTGGAATCGACAGGGGGCTTACAATGAGCAGTTCTTC. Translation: CAWNRQGAYNEQFF.

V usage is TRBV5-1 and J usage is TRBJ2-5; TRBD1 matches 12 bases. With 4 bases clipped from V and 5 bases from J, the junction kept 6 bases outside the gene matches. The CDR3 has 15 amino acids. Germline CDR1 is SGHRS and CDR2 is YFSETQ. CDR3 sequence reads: CASSLGTGGLETQYF. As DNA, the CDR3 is TGCGCCAGCAGCCTAGGGACAGGGGGCTTGGAGACCCAGTACTTC.

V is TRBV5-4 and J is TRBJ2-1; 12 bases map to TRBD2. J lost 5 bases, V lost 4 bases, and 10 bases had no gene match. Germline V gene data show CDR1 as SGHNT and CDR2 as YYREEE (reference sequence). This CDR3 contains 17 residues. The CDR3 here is CASSPIGLAGSHNEQFF. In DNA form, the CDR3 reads TGTGCCAGCAGCCCCATTGGACTAGCGGGGTCCCACAATGAGCAGTTCTTC.

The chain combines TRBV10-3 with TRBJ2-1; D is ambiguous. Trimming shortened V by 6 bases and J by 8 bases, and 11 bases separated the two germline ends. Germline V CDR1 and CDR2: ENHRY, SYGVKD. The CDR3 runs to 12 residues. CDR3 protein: CAISPDRDEQFF. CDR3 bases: TGTGCCATCAGCCCCGATCGGGATGAGCAGTTCTTC.

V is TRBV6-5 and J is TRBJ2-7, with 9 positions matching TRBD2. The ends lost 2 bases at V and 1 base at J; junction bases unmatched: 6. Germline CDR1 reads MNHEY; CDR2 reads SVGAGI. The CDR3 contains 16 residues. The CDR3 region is CASSYGSAGGSYEQYF. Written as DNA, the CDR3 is TGTGCCAGCAGTTACGGGTCCGCGGGGGGGTCCTACGAGCAGTACTTC.

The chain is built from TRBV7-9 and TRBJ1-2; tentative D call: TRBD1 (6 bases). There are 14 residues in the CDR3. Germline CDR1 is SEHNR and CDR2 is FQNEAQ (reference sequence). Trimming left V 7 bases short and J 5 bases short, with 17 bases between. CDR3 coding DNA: TGTGCCAGCACCCCGGTGGACAGTTTATATGGCTACACCTTC. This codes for CASTPVDSLYGYTF.

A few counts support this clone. In nucleotides, the CDR3 is TGTGCCAGCAGCCCCGCCCGGGACAGATATAACTATGGCTACACCTTC. Amino acid sequence: CASSPARDRYNYGYTF. The V gene is TRBV4-2, the J gene TRBJ1-2, with TRBD1 identical over 7 bases. Germline V gene sequence: CDR1 LGHNA, CDR2 YNFKEQ. The CDR3 runs to 16 residues. The ends lost 4 bases at V and 1 base at J; junction bases unmatched: 9.

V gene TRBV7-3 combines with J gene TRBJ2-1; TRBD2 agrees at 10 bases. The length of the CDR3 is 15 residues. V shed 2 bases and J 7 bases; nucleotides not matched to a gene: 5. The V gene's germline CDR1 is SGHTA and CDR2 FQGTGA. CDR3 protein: CASSLPSGGGNEQFF. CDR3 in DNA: TGTGCCAGCAGCTTACCTAGCGGGGGCGGAAATGAGCAGTTCTTC.

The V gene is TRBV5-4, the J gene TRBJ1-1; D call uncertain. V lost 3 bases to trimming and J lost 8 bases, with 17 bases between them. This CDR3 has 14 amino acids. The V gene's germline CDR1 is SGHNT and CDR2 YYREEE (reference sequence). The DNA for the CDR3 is TGTGCCAGCAGCTACCTCCTTGGAAGCGGGGAAGCTTTCTTT. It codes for CASSYLLGSGEAFF.

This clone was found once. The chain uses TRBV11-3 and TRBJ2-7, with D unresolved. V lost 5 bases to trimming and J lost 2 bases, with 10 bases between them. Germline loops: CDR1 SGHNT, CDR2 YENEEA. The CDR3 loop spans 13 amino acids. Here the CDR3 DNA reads TGTGCCAGCAGCAAAGCCCGAACCTACGAGCAGTACTTC. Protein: CASSKARTYEQYF.

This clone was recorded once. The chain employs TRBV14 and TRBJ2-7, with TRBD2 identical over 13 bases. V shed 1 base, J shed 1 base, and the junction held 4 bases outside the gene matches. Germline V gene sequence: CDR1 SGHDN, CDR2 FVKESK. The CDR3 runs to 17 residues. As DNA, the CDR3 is TGTGCCAGCAGCCAAGTTTGGACTAGCGGGGGATCCTACGAGCAGTACTTC. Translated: CASSQVWTSGGSYEQYF.

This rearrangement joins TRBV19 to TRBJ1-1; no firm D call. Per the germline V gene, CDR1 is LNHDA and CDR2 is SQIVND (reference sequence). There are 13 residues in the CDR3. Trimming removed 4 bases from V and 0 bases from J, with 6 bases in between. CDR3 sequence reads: CASSTPLNTEAFF. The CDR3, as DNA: TGTGCCAGTAGTACCCCATTGAACACTGAAGCTTTCTTT.

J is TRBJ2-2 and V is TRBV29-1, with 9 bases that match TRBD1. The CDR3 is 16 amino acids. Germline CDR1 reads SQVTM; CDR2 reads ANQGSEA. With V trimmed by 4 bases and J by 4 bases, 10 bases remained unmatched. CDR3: CSVVLWDRESTGELFF. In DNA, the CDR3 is TGCAGCGTTGTGCTCTGGGACAGGGAAAGCACCGGGGAGCTGTTTTTT.

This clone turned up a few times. In nucleotides, the CDR3 is TGTGCCAGCAGCTTAAGTAGTAGGGAGACTGAAGCTTTCTTT. It translates to CASSLSSRETEAFF. V usage is TRBV7-9 and J usage is TRBJ1-1; D remains ambiguous. Deletions cut 2 bases from V and 5 bases from J, with 12 bases between. The length of the CDR3 is 14 residues. Germline V gene sequence: CDR1 SEHNR, CDR2 FQNEAQ (reference sequence).